Included here is one T cell receptor beta chain sequence, with context. This entry belongs to a study of blood T cell repertoires in COVID-19. Study in general: Samples of COVID-19 (acute and convalescent) were obtained from the United States, Italy and Spain. Sample material is recorded as cDNA or gDNA derived from T cells, B-cell-depleted T cells, or PBMCs.

The germline CDR1 and CDR2 sequences are LGHNT and FRNRAP. This CDR3 spans 15 amino acids. The V gene lost 5 bases and the J gene lost 2 bases, with 14 bases spanning the gap. Original data processing: Counts of nucleated cells, estimated from reference gene primer amplification, were obtained. Sequenced by immunoSEQ multiplex PCR; TCRdb stores in-frame clones only, minus some. The DNA was the basis for D and trimming; V, J and clone size are from that table. Of roughly 150,000 clones in the sample, more than 65% were seen once. This receptor was obtained from a woman between 45 and 65 years old in a cohort sampled during active or convalescent COVID-19. V and J are TRBV12-5 and TRBJ2-3; tentative D call: TRBD2 (6 bases). Specimen: peripheral blood. CDR3 in amino acids: CASGRRGPNTDTQYF. The CDR3 DNA reads TGTGCTAGTGGTCGGCGGGGACCTAACACAGATACGCAGTATTTT.